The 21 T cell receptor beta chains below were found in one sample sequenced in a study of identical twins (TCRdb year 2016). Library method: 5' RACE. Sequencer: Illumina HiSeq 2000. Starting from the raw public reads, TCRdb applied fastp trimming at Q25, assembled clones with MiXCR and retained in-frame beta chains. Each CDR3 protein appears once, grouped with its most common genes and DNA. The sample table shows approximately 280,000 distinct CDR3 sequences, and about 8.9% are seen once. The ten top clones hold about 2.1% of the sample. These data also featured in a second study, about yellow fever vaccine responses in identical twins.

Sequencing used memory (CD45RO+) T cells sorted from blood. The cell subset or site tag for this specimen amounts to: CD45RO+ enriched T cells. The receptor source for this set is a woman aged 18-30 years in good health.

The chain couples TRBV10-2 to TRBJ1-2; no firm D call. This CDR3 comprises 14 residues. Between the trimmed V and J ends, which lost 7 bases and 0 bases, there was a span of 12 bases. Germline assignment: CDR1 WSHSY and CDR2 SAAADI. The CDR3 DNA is TGCGCCAGCACTGGACCTGTTTCTAACTATGGCTACACCTTC. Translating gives CASTGPVSNYGYTF.

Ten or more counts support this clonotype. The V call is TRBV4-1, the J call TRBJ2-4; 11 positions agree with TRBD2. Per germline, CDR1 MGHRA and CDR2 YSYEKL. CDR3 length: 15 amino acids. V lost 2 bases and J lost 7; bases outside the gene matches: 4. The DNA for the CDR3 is TGCGCCAGCAGCCAACCGACTAGCGGGGTCAACATTCAGTACTTC. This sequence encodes CASSQPTSGVNIQYF.

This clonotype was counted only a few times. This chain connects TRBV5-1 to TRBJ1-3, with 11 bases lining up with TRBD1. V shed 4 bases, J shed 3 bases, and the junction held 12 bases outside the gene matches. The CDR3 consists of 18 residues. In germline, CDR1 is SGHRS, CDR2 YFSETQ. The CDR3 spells CASSRTGGRSEGGNTIYF. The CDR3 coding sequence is TGCGCCAGCAGCAGGACAGGGGGCCGGAGTGAAGGTGGAAACACCATATATTTT.

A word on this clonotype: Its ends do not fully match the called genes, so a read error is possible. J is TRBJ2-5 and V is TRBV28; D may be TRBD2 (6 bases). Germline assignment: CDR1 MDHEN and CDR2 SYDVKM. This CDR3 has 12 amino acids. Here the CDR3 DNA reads TGTGCCAGCAGTTCAAGACTAGAGGCCCAGTACTTC. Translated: CASSSRLEAQYF.

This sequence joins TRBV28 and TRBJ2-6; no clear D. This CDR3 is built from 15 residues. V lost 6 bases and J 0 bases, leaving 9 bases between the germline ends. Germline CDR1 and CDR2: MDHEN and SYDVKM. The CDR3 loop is CASSPPISGANVLTF. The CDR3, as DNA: TGTGCCAGCAGCCCCCCAATCTCTGGGGCCAACGTCCTGACTTTC.

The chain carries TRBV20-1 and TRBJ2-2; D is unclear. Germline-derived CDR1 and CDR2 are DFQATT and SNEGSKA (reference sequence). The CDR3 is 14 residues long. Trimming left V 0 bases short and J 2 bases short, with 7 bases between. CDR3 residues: CSARDLSNTGELFF. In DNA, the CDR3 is TGCAGTGCTAGAGATTTGTCTAACACCGGGGAGCTGTTTTTT.

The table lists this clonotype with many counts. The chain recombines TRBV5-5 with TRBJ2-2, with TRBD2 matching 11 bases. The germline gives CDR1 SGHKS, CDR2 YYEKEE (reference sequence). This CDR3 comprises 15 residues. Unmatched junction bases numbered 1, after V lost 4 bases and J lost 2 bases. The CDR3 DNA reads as TGTGCCAGCAGCAGACTAGCGGGAAACACCGGGGAGCTGTTTTTT. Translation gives CASSRLAGNTGELFF.

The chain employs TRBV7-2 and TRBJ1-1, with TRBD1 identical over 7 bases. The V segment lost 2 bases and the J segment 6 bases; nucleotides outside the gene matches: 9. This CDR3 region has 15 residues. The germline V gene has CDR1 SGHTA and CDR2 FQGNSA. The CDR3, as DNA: TGTGCCAGCAGCTTAACTTCAGGGGGTCGGGCTGAAGCTTTCTTT. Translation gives CASSLTSGGRAEAFF.

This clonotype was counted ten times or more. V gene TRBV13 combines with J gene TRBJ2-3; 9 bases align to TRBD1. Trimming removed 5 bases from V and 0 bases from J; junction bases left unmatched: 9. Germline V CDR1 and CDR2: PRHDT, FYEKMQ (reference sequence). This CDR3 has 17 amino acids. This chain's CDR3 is CASSRTGVPSSTDTQYF. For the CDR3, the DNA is TGTGCCAGCAGCCGGACAGGGGTCCCCTCTAGCACAGATACGCAGTATTTT.

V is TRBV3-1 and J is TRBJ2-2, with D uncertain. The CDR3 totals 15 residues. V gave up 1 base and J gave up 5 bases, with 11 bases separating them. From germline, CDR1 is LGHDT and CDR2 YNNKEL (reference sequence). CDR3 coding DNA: TGTGCCAGCAGCCAAGCCAGCAGAAGGACCGGGGAGCTGTTTTTT. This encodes CASSQASRRTGELFF.

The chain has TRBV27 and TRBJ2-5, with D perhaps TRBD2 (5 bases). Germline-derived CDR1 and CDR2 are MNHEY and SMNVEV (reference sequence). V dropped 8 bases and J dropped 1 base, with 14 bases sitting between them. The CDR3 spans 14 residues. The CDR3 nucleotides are TGTGCCAGCCGTATCGTAGCGTCCCAAGAGACCCAGTACTTC. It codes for CASRIVASQETQYF.

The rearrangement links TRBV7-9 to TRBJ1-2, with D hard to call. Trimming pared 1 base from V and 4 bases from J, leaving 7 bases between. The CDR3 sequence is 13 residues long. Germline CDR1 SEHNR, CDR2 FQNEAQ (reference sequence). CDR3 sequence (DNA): TGTGCCAGCAGCTTAGATTGGGTCTATGGCTACACCTTC. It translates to CASSLDWVYGYTF.

The CDR3 reads CASSTGLRNTEAFF. The CDR3, as DNA: TGTGCCAGCAGTACAGGGCTGCGGAACACTGAAGCTTTCTTT. The rearrangement links TRBV27 to TRBJ1-1, with a tentative D call TRBD1 (6 bases). V dropped 5 bases and J dropped 1 base, with 11 bases sitting between them. The CDR3 runs to 14 residues. In germline, CDR1 is MNHEY, CDR2 SMNVEV (reference sequence).

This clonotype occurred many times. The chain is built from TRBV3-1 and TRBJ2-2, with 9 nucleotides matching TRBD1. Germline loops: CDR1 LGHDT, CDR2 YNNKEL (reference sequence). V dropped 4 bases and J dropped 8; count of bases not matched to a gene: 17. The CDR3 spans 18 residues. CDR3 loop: CASSPNPGTGFTVGELFF. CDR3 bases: TGTGCCAGCAGCCCCAATCCAGGGACAGGGTTCACGGTAGGGGAGCTGTTTTTT.

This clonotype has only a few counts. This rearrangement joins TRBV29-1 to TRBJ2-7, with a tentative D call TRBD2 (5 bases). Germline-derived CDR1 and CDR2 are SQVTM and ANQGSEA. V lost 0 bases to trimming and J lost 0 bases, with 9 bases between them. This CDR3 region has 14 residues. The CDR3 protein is CSVEDAGDSYEQYF. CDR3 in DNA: TGCAGCGTTGAAGATGCCGGGGACTCCTACGAGCAGTACTTC.

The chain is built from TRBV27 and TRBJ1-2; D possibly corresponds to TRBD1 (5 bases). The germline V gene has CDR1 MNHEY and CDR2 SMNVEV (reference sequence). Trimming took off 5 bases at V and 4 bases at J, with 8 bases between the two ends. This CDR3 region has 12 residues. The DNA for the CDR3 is TGTGCCAGCAGTCCAGGGCGCTATGGCTACACCTTC. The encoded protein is CASSPGRYGYTF.

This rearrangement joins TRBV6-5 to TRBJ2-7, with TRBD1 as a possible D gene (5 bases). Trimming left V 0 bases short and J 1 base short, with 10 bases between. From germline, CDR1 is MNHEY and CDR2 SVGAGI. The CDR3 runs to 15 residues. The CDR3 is CASSYSQGGSYEQYV. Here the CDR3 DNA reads TGTGCCAGCAGTTACTCGCAGGGCGGATCCTACGAGCAGTACGTC.

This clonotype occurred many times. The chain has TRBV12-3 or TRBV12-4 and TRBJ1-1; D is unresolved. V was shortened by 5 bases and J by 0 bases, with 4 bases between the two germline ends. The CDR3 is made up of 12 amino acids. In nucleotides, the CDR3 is TGTGCCAGCAGTCGACTGAACACTGAAGCTTTCTTT. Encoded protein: CASSRLNTEAFF.

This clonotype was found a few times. CDR3 loop: CASSLEGQIQETQYF. CDR3 nucleotide sequence: TGTGCCAGCAGTTTAGAGGGACAGATCCAAGAGACCCAGTACTTC. The genes are TRBV12-3 or TRBV12-4 and TRBJ2-5; 7 bases match TRBD1. Unmatched junction bases numbered 3, after V lost 1 base and J lost 1 base. The CDR3 is made up of 15 amino acids.

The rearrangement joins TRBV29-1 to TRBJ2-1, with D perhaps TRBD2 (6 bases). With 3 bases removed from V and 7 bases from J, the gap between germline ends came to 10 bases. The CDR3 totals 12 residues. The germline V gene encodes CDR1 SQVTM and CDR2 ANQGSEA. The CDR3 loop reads CSVDSSVNEQFF. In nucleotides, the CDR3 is TGCAGCGTTGACTCTAGCGTAAATGAGCAGTTCTTC.

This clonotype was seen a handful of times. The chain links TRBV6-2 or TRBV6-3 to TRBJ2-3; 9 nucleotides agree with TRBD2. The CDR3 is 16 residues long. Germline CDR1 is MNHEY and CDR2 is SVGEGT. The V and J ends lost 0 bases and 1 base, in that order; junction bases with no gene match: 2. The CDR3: CASSYSPSGGTDTQYF. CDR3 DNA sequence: TGTGCCAGCAGTTACTCACCTAGCGGGGGCACAGATACGCAGTATTTT.